Following are 32 T cell receptor beta chains from one sample sequenced in a study of T cell repertoires in cytomegalovirus infection. These receptors' targets are unknown. In TCRdb, the reads were re-called with MiXCR into one record per CDR3 protein. This table holds about 110,000 distinct CDR3 sequences, under 55% found once. This specimen consisted of CD8+ T cells from cultured PBMCs, obtained from culture after CMV antigen stimulation. These receptors were obtained from a human donor in good health (CMV status not recorded). Some clones in this sample may be carry-over from other donors' samples.

The V and J genes are TRBV28 and TRBJ1-2, with TRBD1 as a possible D gene (6 bases). Trimming cost V 5 bases and J 2 bases, with 18 bases left between them. There are 16 residues in the CDR3. Per the germline V gene, CDR1 is MDHEN and CDR2 is SYDVKM. The DNA for the CDR3 is TGTGCCAGCAGTGATCCGGGACACGCTCGGAACTATGGCTACACCTTC. Protein product: CASSDPGHARNYGYTF.

This clonotype was counted between two and nine times. The chain combines TRBV4-1 with TRBJ1-6; 10 bases are shared with TRBD1. This CDR3 spans 15 amino acids. With V trimmed by 1 base and J by 7 bases, 1 base remained unmatched. The germline V gene has CDR1 MGHRA and CDR2 YSYEKL. The CDR3 region has the DNA TGCGCCAGCAGCCAAGCGACAGGGGGCAATTCACCCCTCCACTTT. Translated: CASSQATGGNSPLHF.

The J gene is TRBJ1-5, the V gene TRBV28; D remains unclear. Germline V gene data show CDR1 as MDHEN and CDR2 as SYDVKM. There are 12 residues in the CDR3. The V gene lost 10 bases and the J gene lost 3 bases, with 10 bases spanning the gap. In DNA, the CDR3 is TGTGCCAATGGACGGAACAATCAGCCCCAGCATTTT. It codes for CANGRNNQPQHF.

The genes are TRBV19 and TRBJ2-5; 12 bases are a match to TRBD2. Germline trimming cut 5 bases from V and 4 bases from J; bases unmatched to any gene: 5. The CDR3 length is 15 residues. Germline values: CDR1 LNHDA, CDR2 SQIVND (reference sequence). The CDR3 nucleotides are TGTGCCAGTAGTTTGACTAGCGGGGGCCTAGAGACCCAGTACTTC. Translation gives CASSLTSGGLETQYF. Full variable domain (rest looked up from reference TRBV19 and TRBJ2-5): DGGITQSPKYLFRKEGQNVTLSCEQNLNHDAMYWYRQDPGQGLRLIYYSQIVNDFQKGDIAEGYSVSREKKESFPLTVTSAQKNPTAFYLCASSLTSGGLETQYFGPGTRLLVL.

The V call is TRBV7-9, the J call TRBJ1-2, with unresolved D. CDR3 length: 16 residues. Trimming cost V 2 bases and J 1 base, with 14 bases left between them. Germline CDR1 SEHNR, CDR2 FQNEAQ (reference sequence). CDR3 region: CASSLIGQRSNYGYTF. In DNA form, the CDR3 reads TGTGCCAGCAGCTTAATTGGGCAGAGGAGTAACTATGGCTACACCTTC.

The rearrangement joins TRBV11-2 to TRBJ2-5; 11 nucleotides align to TRBD2. Germline V gives CDR1 SGHAT, CDR2 FQNNGV. V shed 5 bases and J 4 bases; nucleotides not matched to a gene: 6. CDR3 length equals 15 residues. The CDR3 DNA sequence: TGTGCCAGCAGCCCGATAACTAGCGGGGGAGAGACCCAGTACTTC. It is translated as CASSPITSGGETQYF.

This chain joins TRBV7-6 and TRBJ1-1; the D is unclear. The ends were cut back, 8 bases at V and 3 bases at J, with 7 bases in the middle. The CDR3 extends over 11 amino acids. CDR1 SGHVS and CDR2 FNYEAQ come from the germline V gene. The CDR3, as DNA: TGTGCCAGCTCCGAAGACACTGAAGCTTTCTTT. Its translation is CASSEDTEAFF.

This chain connects TRBV12-3 or TRBV12-4 to TRBJ2-2; D is possibly TRBD2 (5 bases). The V and J ends lost 3 bases and 5 bases respectively, with 10 bases between them. This CDR3 region has 14 residues. The DNA for the CDR3 is TGTGCCAGCAGTTTGGTCCGGGGAACCGGGGAGCTGTTTTTT. Residues: CASSLVRGTGELFF.

The chain uses TRBV28 and TRBJ2-1; D is uncertain. Germline V gene lookup returns CDR1 MDHEN and CDR2 SYDVKM. The CDR3 loop spans 14 amino acids. The V end lost 5 bases, the J end lost 3 bases, and 11 bases lay between the germline ends. CDR3 coding DNA: TGTGCCAGCAGTACTACAGCTCTCTACAATGAGCAGTTCTTC. This gives the protein CASSTTALYNEQFF. Full variable domain (remainder filled in from reference TRBV28 and TRBJ2-1): DVKVTQSSRYLVKRTGEKVFLECVQDMDHENMFWYRQDPGLGLRLIYFSYDVKMKEKGDIPEGYSVSREKKERFSLILESASTNQTSMYLCASSTTALYNEQFFGPGTRLTVL.

The chain carries TRBV3-1 and TRBJ2-1, with a weak D call TRBD2 (7 bases). The length of the CDR3 is 17 residues. Germline CDR1 is LGHDT and CDR2 is YNNKEL (reference sequence). V was shortened by 0 bases and J by 7 bases, with 19 bases between the two germline ends. The CDR3 region is CASSQDKGGGHLNEQFF. The CDR3 bases are TGTGCCAGCAGCCAAGATAAGGGGGGGGGCCATTTAAATGAGCAGTTCTTC.

The gene calls are TRBV25-1 and TRBJ2-1; the D is unclear. V was cut by 4 bases and J by 9 bases, with 7 bases left in between. The CDR3 runs 11 residues. Looked up from germline, CDR1 is MGHDK and CDR2 is SYGVNS. The CDR3 coding sequence is TGTGCCAGCAGTGTTTATGGTGAGCAGTTCTTC. Amino acid sequence: CASSVYGEQFF.

The chain has TRBV27 and TRBJ2-7; TRBD1 matches 8 bases. V lost 2 bases, J lost 3 bases, and 6 bases stayed unmatched. This CDR3 is 15 amino acids long. In germline, CDR1 is MNHEY, CDR2 SMNVEV (reference sequence). CDR3 sequence reads: CASSLGQGAFYEQYF. Here the CDR3 DNA reads TGTGCCAGCAGTTTAGGTCAGGGGGCCTTCTACGAGCAGTACTTC.

V and J are TRBV7-8 and TRBJ1-1; perhaps TRBD1 as D (6 bases). Germline V gene lookup returns CDR1 SGHVS and CDR2 FQNEAQ. Trimming removed 2 bases at V and 4 bases at J, with 14 bases between. This CDR3 comprises 15 residues. The CDR3 reads CASSLRGKSGTEAFF. Written as DNA, the CDR3 is TGTGCCAGCAGCTTAAGGGGGAAGAGTGGCACTGAAGCTTTCTTT.

The sample holds many counts of this clonotype. The rearrangement joins TRBV7-2 to TRBJ1-5, with D perhaps TRBD1 (6 bases). Trimming pared 2 bases from V and 7 bases from J, leaving 15 bases between. The CDR3 spans 15 residues. Germline CDR1 and CDR2: SGHTA and FQGNSA. The CDR3 sequence is CASSLSPGAAQPQHF. The CDR3 DNA sequence: TGTGCCAGCAGCTTAAGTCCGGGGGCAGCCCAGCCCCAGCATTTT.

This clonotype was seen more than once but under ten times. The rearrangement links TRBV6-5 to TRBJ2-2; either TRBD1 or TRBD2 may fit D (5 bases each). V shed 4 bases and J shed 1 base, with 7 bases lying between them. CDR1 MNHEY and CDR2 SVGAGI come from the germline V gene. This CDR3 contains 14 residues. CDR3 in DNA: TGTGCCAGCAGTTTGGGGGAGAACACCGGGGAGCTGTTTTTT. This sequence encodes CASSLGENTGELFF.

The rearrangement uses TRBV6-4 and TRBJ2-1; TRBD2 might be the D (6 bases). This CDR3 has 16 amino acids. Germline V gives CDR1 MRHNA, CDR2 SNTAGT. V lost 1 base to trimming and J lost 9 bases, with 19 bases between them. The CDR3 sequence is CASSDLISGAFSEQFF. CDR3 nucleotides: TGTGCCAGCAGTGACTTGATTAGCGGTGCCTTTAGTGAGCAGTTCTTC.

This clonotype was picked up many times. The chain joins TRBV7-9 to TRBJ1-2; D gene ambiguous. From germline, CDR1 is SEHNR and CDR2 FQNEAQ (reference sequence). V was clipped by 4 bases and J by 7 bases, with 22 bases between them. The CDR3 totals 16 residues. CDR3 loop: CASSSYVLLRTGGYTF. CDR3 bases: TGTGCCAGCAGCTCCTACGTCCTCTTAAGGACGGGTGGCTACACCTTC.

This clonotype came up a few times. The chain combines TRBV7-7 with TRBJ1-6; D call uncertain. V was pared by 5 bases and J by 0 bases, with 8 bases between. Germline CDR1 is SSHAT and CDR2 is FNYEAQ (reference sequence). The CDR3 extends over 15 amino acids. This chain's CDR3 is CASSLDSSYNSPLHF. Here the CDR3 DNA reads TGTGCCAGCAGCCTTGATAGCTCCTATAATTCACCCCTCCACTTT.

The chain uses TRBV11-3 and TRBJ2-5, with D unclear. Germline V gene data show CDR1 as SGHNT and CDR2 as YENEEA. The V end lost 5 bases, the J end lost 4 bases, and 11 bases lay between the germline ends. This CDR3 is 13 amino acids long. CDR3 residues: CASSEHGRETQYF. CDR3 coding DNA: TGTGCCAGCAGCGAACATGGGCGAGAGACCCAGTACTTC.

This sequence joins TRBV2 and TRBJ1-5; 7 nucleotides align to TRBD1. V lost 5 bases and J lost 2; bases outside the gene matches: 6. CDR1 and CDR2 (germline): SNHLY, FYNNEI. The CDR3 runs to 15 residues. The CDR3 spells CASSPIDRGNQPQHF. CDR3 DNA sequence: TGTGCCAGCAGTCCAATCGACAGGGGCAATCAGCCCCAGCATTTT.

CDR3 sequence reads: CASSAPTDSSTDTQYF. DNA of the CDR3: TGTGCCAGCAGCGCCCCGACCGACTCTAGCACAGATACGCAGTATTTT. The gene calls are TRBV9 and TRBJ2-3; D gene ambiguous. This CDR3 has 16 residues. CDR1 is SGDLS and CDR2 is YYNGEE in the germline V gene. V dropped 3 bases and J dropped 0 bases, with 14 bases sitting between them.

For the CDR3, the DNA is TGTGCCAGCAGTCTCCCAGGAGCGGGGGACCGCCGGAATGAGCAGTTCTTC. Translation: CASSLPGAGDRRNEQFF. The chain couples TRBV2 to TRBJ2-1; 8 nucleotides align to TRBD2. The ends lost 5 bases at V and 7 bases at J; junction bases unmatched: 16. The CDR3 is made up of 17 amino acids. CDR1 is SNHLY, CDR2 FYNNEI, per germline.

In its sample, this clonotype was seen a few times. The chain combines TRBV19 with TRBJ1-1; D gene uncertain. The V end lost 5 bases, the J end lost 4 bases, and 14 bases lay between the germline ends. CDR1 and CDR2 (germline): LNHDA, SQIVND (reference sequence). The CDR3 covers 14 residues. CDR3 amino acids: CASSPWSGSTEAFF. The DNA for the CDR3 is TGTGCCAGTAGTCCCTGGTCGGGAAGCACTGAAGCTTTCTTT.

In this sample, this clonotype turned up a few times. The chain recombines TRBV11-2 with TRBJ2-2; TRBD1 might be the D (6 bases). Trimming took 7 bases from V and 2 from J, leaving 20 bases between them. Germline V gene lookup returns CDR1 SGHAT and CDR2 FQNNGV. The CDR3 is 17 residues long. CDR3 loop: CASTPLLGTLNTGELFF. The CDR3, as DNA: TGTGCCAGCACCCCTCTTCTCGGGACACTTAACACCGGGGAGCTGTTTTTT.

J is TRBJ1-5 and V is TRBV27; 7 bases map to TRBD1. The CDR3 loop spans 14 amino acids. The trim removed 2 bases at V and 4 bases at J, leaving 2 bases unmatched. Germline values: CDR1 MNHEY, CDR2 SMNVEV (reference sequence). The DNA of the CDR3 is TGTGCCAGCAGTTTAGGGACAGCTAATCAGCCCCAGCATTTT. This sequence encodes CASSLGTANQPQHF.

There are a few counts of this clonotype. This sequence joins TRBV27 and TRBJ2-7; TRBD2 aligns across 7 bases. The V gene's germline CDR1 is MNHEY and CDR2 SMNVEV (reference sequence). Losses at the gene ends were 5 bases for V and 5 bases for J; bases not matched to a gene: 6. The CDR3 sequence is 13 residues long. The CDR3: CASSHGGGNEQYF. CDR3 DNA: TGTGCCAGCAGTCACGGGGGAGGGAACGAGCAGTACTTC.

The genes are TRBV7-4 and TRBJ2-3; maybe TRBD1 (5 bases). The CDR3 covers 15 residues. CDR1 and CDR2 (germline): SGHVT, SQSDAQ. The V and J ends lost 5 bases and 0 bases respectively, with 12 bases between them. Here the CDR3 reads CASSRGHGSTDTQYF. For the CDR3, the DNA is TGTGCCAGCAGCCGAGGACATGGGAGCACAGATACGCAGTATTTT.

The J gene is TRBJ2-3, the V gene TRBV7-6, with D possibly TRBD1 on 5 matching bases. V gave up 2 bases and J gave up 0 bases, with 12 bases separating them. The V gene's germline CDR1 is SGHVS and CDR2 FNYEAQ. The CDR3 length is 16 residues. The CDR3 spells CASSLKGPRSTDTQYF. The CDR3 nucleotides are TGTGCCAGCAGCTTAAAGGGGCCACGAAGCACAGATACGCAGTATTTT. Combining the CDR3 with reference TRBV7-6 and TRBJ2-3 gives the whole variable domain GAGVSQSPRYKVTKRGQDVALRCDPISGHVSLYWYRQALGQGPEFLTYFNYEAQQDKSGLPNDRFSAERPEGSISTLTIQRTEQRDSAMYRCASSLKGPRSTDTQYFGPGTRLTVL.

This clonotype was detected a few times. The V call is TRBV25-1, the J call TRBJ1-2, with 8 bases aligning to TRBD1. J was trimmed by 5 bases and V by 3 bases; bases with no gene match: 8. The V gene's germline CDR1 is MGHDK and CDR2 SYGVNS. The CDR3 length is 15 residues. CDR3 coding DNA: TGTGCCAGCAGTGAGGGGGGACAGGAGGTTTATGGCTACACCTTC. It yields the protein CASSEGGQEVYGYTF.

This clonotype was picked up a small number of times. This chain links TRBV12-3 or TRBV12-4 with TRBJ2-3, with no clear D. Trimming took off 5 bases at V and 6 bases at J, with 12 bases between the two ends. The CDR3 contains 13 residues. In DNA, the CDR3 is TGTGCCAGCAGTACTGCCCCCGGTGATACGCAGTATTTT. Translating gives CASSTAPGDTQYF.

The chain is built from TRBV12-3 or TRBV12-4 and TRBJ2-2; D is perhaps TRBD2 (5 bases). The CDR3 sequence is 12 residues long. Trimming shortened V by 6 bases and J by 5 bases, and 7 bases separated the two germline ends. Here the CDR3 DNA reads TGTGCCAGCAGGGAGGAAACCGGGGAGCTGTTTTTT. This sequence encodes CASREETGELFF.

This clonotype was picked up one time. This chain links TRBV29-1 with TRBJ1-2; no reliable D call. This CDR3 is built from 9 residues. The germline V and J ends were trimmed by 7 bases and 7 bases, with 7 bases remaining between them. The germline CDR1 and CDR2 sequences are SQVTM and ANQGSEA. CDR3 bases: TGCAGCGGGTGGTTTGGCTACACCTTC. Amino acid sequence: CSGWFGYTF.